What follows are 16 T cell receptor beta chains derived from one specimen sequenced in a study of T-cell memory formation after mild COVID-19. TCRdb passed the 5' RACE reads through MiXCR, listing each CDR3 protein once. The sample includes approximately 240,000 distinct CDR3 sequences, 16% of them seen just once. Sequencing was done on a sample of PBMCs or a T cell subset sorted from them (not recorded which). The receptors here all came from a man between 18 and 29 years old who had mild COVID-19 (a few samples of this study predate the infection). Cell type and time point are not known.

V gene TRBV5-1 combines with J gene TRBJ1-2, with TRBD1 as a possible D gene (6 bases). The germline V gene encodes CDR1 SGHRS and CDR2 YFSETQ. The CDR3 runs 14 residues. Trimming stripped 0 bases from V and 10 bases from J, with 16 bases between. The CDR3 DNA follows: TGCGCCAGCAGCTTGGATAGGATAAGGGGGGACTACACCTTC. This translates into CASSLDRIRGDYTF.

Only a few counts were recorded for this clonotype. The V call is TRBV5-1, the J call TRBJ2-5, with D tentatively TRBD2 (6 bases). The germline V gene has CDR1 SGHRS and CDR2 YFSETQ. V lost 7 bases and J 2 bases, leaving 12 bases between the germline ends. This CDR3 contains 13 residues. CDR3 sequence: CASGGELQETQYF. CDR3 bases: TGCGCCAGCGGAGGGGAGTTACAAGAGACCCAGTACTTC.

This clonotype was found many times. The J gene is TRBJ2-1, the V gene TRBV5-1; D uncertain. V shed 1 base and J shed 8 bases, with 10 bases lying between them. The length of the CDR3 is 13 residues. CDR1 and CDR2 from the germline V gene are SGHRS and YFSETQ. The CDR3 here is CASSLNWGHEQFF. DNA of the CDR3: TGCGCCAGCAGCTTGAACTGGGGTCATGAGCAGTTCTTC.

CDR3 amino acids: CASSPAGDIQYF. The CDR3 nucleotides read TGTGCCAGCAGTCCGGCCGGGGACATTCAGTACTTC. The V call is TRBV28, the J call TRBJ2-4; a weak D match, TRBD2 (5 bases). This CDR3 has 12 residues. V was trimmed by 5 bases and J by 8 bases, leaving 10 bases between them. Germline V CDR1 and CDR2: MDHEN, SYDVKM.

The chain's CDR3 is CASTSRLAYTDTQYF. DNA for the CDR3: TGTGCCAGCACCTCCCGACTAGCTTATACAGATACGCAGTATTTT. The chain joins TRBV7-2 to TRBJ2-3; 7 bases are shared with TRBD2. J lost 3 bases, V lost 7 bases, and 10 bases had no gene match. Germline-derived CDR1 and CDR2 are SGHTA and FQGNSA. There are 15 residues in the CDR3.

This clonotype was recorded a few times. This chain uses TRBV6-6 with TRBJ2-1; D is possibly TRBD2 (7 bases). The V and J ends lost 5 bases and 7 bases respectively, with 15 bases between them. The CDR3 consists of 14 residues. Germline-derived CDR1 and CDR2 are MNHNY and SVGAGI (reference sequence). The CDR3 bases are TGTGCCAGCAGTCCCTCGCGGGGGCAAAATGAGCAGTTCTTC. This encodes CASSPSRGQNEQFF.

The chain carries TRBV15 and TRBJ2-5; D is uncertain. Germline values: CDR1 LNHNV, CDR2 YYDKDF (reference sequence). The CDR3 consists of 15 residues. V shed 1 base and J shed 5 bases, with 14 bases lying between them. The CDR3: CATSRVRFGGETQYF. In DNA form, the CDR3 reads TGTGCCACCAGCAGAGTCAGGTTTGGTGGGGAGACCCAGTACTTC.

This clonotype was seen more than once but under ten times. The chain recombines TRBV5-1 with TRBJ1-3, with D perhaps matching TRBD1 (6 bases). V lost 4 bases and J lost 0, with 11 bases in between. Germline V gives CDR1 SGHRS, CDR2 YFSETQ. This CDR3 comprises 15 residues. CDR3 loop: CASSQGGSSGNTIYF. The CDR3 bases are TGCGCCAGCAGCCAAGGGGGAAGCTCTGGAAACACCATATATTTT.

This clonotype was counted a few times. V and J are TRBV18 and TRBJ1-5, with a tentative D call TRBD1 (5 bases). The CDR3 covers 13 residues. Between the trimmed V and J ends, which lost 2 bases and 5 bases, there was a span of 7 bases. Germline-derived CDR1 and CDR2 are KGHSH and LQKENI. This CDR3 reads CASSPGHDQPQHF. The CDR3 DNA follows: TGTGCCAGCTCACCAGGACATGATCAGCCCCAGCATTTT.

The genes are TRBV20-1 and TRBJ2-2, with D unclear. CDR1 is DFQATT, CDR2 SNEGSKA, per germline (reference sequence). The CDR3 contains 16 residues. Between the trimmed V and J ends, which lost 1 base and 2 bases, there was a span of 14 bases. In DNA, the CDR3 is TGCAGTGCTAGAGCGGGTGCTAATTCTAACACCGGGGAGCTGTTTTTT. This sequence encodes CSARAGANSNTGELFF.

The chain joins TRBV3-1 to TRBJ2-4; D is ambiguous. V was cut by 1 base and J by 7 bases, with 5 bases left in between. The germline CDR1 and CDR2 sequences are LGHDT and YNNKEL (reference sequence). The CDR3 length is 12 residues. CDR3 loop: CASSQGPNIQYF. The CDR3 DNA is TGTGCCAGCAGCCAAGGGCCGAACATTCAGTACTTC. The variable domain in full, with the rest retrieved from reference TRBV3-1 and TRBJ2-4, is DTAVSQTPKYLVTQMGNDKSIKCEQNLGHDTMYWYKQDSKKFLKIMFSYNNKELIINETVPNRFSPKSPDKAHLNLHINSLELGDSAVYFCASSQGPNIQYFGAGTRLSVL.

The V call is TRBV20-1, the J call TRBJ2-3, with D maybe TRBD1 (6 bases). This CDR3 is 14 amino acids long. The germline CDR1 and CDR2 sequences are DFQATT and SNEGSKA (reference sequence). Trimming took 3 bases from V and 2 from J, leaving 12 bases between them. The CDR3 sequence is CSASRGSLTDTQYF. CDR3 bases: TGCAGTGCTAGCAGGGGTTCACTCACAGATACGCAGTATTTT.

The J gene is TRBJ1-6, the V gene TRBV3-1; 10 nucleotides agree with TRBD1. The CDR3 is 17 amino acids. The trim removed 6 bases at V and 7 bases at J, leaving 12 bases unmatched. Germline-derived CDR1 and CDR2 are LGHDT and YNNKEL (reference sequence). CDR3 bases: TGTGCCAGCAGGACCGACAGGGGGCGAACAGAAAATTCACCCCTCCACTTT. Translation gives CASRTDRGRTENSPLHF.

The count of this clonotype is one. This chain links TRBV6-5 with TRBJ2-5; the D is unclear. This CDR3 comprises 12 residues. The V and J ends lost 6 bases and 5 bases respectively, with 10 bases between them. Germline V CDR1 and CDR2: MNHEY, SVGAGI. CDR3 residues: CASRMGTETQYF. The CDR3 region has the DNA TGTGCCAGCAGAATGGGAACGGAGACCCAGTACTTC.

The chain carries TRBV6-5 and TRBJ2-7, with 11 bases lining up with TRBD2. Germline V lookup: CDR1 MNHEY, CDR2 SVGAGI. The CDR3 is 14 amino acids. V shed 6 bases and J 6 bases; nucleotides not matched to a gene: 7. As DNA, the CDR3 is TGTGCCAGCAGCGGACTAGCGGGCAATTTCGAGCAGTACTTC. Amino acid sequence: CASSGLAGNFEQYF.

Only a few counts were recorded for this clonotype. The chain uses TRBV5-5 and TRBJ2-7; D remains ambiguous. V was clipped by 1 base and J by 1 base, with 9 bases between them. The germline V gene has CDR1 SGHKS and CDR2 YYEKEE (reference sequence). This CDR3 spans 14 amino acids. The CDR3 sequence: CASSLLSASYEQYV. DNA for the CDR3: TGTGCCAGCAGCTTGTTGTCTGCATCCTACGAGCAGTACGTC.